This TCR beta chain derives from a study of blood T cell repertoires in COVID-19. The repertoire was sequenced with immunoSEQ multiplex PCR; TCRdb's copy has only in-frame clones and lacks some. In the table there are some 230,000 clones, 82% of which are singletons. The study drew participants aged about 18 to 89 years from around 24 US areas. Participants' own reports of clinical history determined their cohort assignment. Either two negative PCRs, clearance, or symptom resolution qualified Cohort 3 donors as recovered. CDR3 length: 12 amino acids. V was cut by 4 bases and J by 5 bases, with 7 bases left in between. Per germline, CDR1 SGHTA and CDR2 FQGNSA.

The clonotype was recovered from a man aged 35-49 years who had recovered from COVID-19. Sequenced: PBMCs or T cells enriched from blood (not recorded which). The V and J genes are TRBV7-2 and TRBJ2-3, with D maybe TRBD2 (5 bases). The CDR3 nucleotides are TGTGCCAGCAGCTCCGCGGGAGATACGCAGTATTTT. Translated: CASSSAGDTQYF.